Listed here are 19 T cell receptor beta chains from one sample, sequenced in a study of cytomegalovirus exposure and HLA in healthy donors. The PCR made use of 60 Vbeta and 13 Jbeta primers. The assay was immunoSEQ multiplex PCR, and TCRdb's table has in-frame clones only and misses some. There are roughly 100,000 clones in the sample; about 13% occur only once, and about a sixth lies in the top ten. Sequenced sample: PBMCs. The receptors come from a man in his forties or fifties in good health and CMV-seropositive.

This clone was seen more than once but under ten times. The chain has TRBV19 and TRBJ1-4, with D uncertain. Germline V gene data show CDR1 as LNHDA and CDR2 as SQIVND (reference sequence). Trimming stripped 4 bases from V and 8 bases from J, with 14 bases between. CDR3 length: 14 residues. In DNA form, the CDR3 reads TGTGCCAGTAGTACCCGTCGGGATGGGGAAAAACTGTTTTTT. This translates into CASSTRRDGEKLFF.

In its sample, this clone was seen a few times. V gene TRBV7-9 combines with J gene TRBJ2-1; TRBD2 agrees at 7 bases. Trimming took 5 bases from V and 9 from J; bases not matched to a gene: 16. CDR3 length: 16 residues. Germline lookup yields CDR1 SEHNR and CDR2 FQNEAQ (reference sequence). The CDR3: CASSGGGGAPFGEQFF. CDR3 coding DNA: TGTGCCAGCAGCGGGGGGGGTGGGGCCCCTTTTGGTGAGCAGTTCTTC.

A few counts support this clone. The rearrangement uses TRBV6-5 and TRBJ1-4; D perhaps matches TRBD1 (6 bases). Deletions cut 4 bases from V and 7 bases from J, with 16 bases between. This CDR3 has 15 amino acids. CDR1 is MNHEY and CDR2 is SVGAGI in the germline V gene. In DNA, the CDR3 is TGTGCCAGCAGTTTGAGAGGGGGGGAACGTGAAAAACTGTTTTTT. It specifies CASSLRGGEREKLFF.

This chain connects TRBV30 to TRBJ1-2, with D tentatively TRBD1 (6 bases). Germline loops: CDR1 GTSNPN, CDR2 SVGIG (reference sequence). V gave up 2 bases and J gave up 0 bases, with 13 bases separating them. CDR3 length: 15 residues. CDR3 nucleotide sequence: TGTGCCTGGAGTCCCCTCCAGGGGTCTAACTATGGCTACACCTTC. It yields the protein CAWSPLQGSNYGYTF. Filled out from reference TRBV30 and TRBJ1-2, the complete variable domain reads SQTIHQWPATLVQPVGSPLSLECTVEGTSNPNLYWYRQAAGRGLQLLFYSVGIGQISSEVPQNLSASRPQDRQFILSSKKLLLSDSGFYLCAWSPLQGSNYGYTFGSGTRLTVV.

The chain links TRBV10-3 to TRBJ2-3; no clear D gene. There are 14 residues in the CDR3. Trimming pared 10 bases from V and 2 bases from J, leaving 16 bases between. Germline V CDR1 and CDR2: ENHRY, SYGVKD. The CDR3 sequence: CATTLAENTDTQYF. The CDR3 DNA follows: TGTGCCACCACCCTCGCCGAGAACACAGATACGCAGTATTTT.

Here the CDR3 reads CAISEEGSGANVLTF. As DNA, the CDR3 is TGTGCCATCAGTGAAGAGGGCTCTGGGGCCAACGTCCTGACTTTC. The J gene is TRBJ2-6, the V gene TRBV10-3; TRBD2 might be the D (5 bases). Germline CDR1 is ENHRY and CDR2 is SYGVKD. This CDR3 region has 15 residues. With 3 bases removed from V and 0 bases from J, the gap between germline ends came to 6 bases.

The gene calls are TRBV5-1 and TRBJ1-4; the D gene is possibly TRBD1 (5 bases). V was pared by 0 bases and J by 0 bases, with 9 bases between. The CDR3 covers 16 residues. CDR1 is SGHRS, CDR2 YFSETQ, per germline. In DNA form, the CDR3 reads TGCGCCAGCAGCTTGGGGACACTTGCAACTAATGAAAAACTGTTTTTT. Its translation: CASSLGTLATNEKLFF.

As concerns this clone: Distinct nucleotide sequences in the sample also encode this CDR3. The rearrangement uses TRBV27 and TRBJ2-7, with TRBD2 identical over 15 bases. CDR1 and CDR2 from the germline V gene are MNHEY and SMNVEV (reference sequence). This CDR3 is built from 15 residues. With 2 bases clipped from V and 7 bases from J, the junction kept 3 bases outside the gene matches. Here the CDR3 DNA reads TGTGCCAGCAGTTTAGGGACTAGCGGGAGGAATGAGCAGTACTTC. This translates into CASSLGTSGRNEQYF.

This chain links TRBV2 with TRBJ2-3; D is undetermined. V shed 1 base and J shed 3 bases, with 11 bases lying between them. The CDR3 spans 15 residues. Germline CDR1 SNHLY, CDR2 FYNNEI. The CDR3: CASSEVGSSTDTQYF. DNA for the CDR3: TGTGCCAGCAGTGAAGTAGGTAGCTCGACAGATACGCAGTATTTT.

This chain links TRBV6-1 with TRBJ1-6; unclear D gene. Trimming stripped 4 bases from V and 10 bases from J, with 14 bases between. Germline CDR1 reads MNHNS; CDR2 reads SASEGT. CDR3 length equals 14 residues. CDR3 protein: CASSANSERSPLHF. DNA of the CDR3: TGTGCCAGCAGTGCCAACAGTGAACGGTCACCCCTCCACTTT.

This clone was detected only a few times. The gene calls are TRBV25-1 and TRBJ2-4; the match to TRBD2 covers 11 bases. Germline V gene lookup returns CDR1 MGHDK and CDR2 SYGVNS. The V gene end was trimmed by 3 bases and the J gene end by 6 bases; junction bases not matched to a gene: 7. CDR3 length: 16 amino acids. DNA for the CDR3: TGTGCCAGCAGTGATATAGCGGGAGGGCCCGGAAACATTCAGTACTTC. This codes for CASSDIAGGPGNIQYF.

This clone turned up a few times. Other DNA sequences in this specimen translate into the identical CDR3. V usage is TRBV5-4 and J usage is TRBJ2-3; 13 positions agree with TRBD2. J was trimmed by 3 bases and V by 4 bases; bases with no gene match: 2. Germline values: CDR1 SGHNT, CDR2 YYREEE (reference sequence). The CDR3 loop spans 15 amino acids. CDR3 DNA sequence: TGTGCCAGCAGCCCGACTAGCGGGAGGACAGATACGCAGTATTTT. Translation gives CASSPTSGRTDTQYF.

This clone appeared a few times. The V call is TRBV10-1, the J call TRBJ1-1; 7 bases agree with TRBD1. The CDR3 runs 15 residues. CDR1 and CDR2 (germline): WNHNN, SYGVQD (reference sequence). The J segment lost 1 base and the V segment lost 2 bases, leaving 4 bases of the junction unmatched. DNA for the CDR3: TGCGCCAGCAGTGAGAGGGGACAGCGGAACACTGAAGCTTTCTTT. Translated: CASSERGQRNTEAFF.

A few counts support this clone. As DNA, the CDR3 is TGTGCCACCAGCAGAGATCTAACAGACTATGGCTACACCTTC. Translating it yields CATSRDLTDYGYTF. V and J are TRBV15 and TRBJ1-2; no clear D gene. Per germline, CDR1 LNHNV and CDR2 YYDKDF (reference sequence). Trimming took 0 bases from V and 3 from J, leaving 8 bases between them. The CDR3 length is 14 residues.

J is TRBJ2-7 and V is TRBV30; no definite D call. V shed 0 bases and J shed 3 bases, with 6 bases lying between them. The CDR3 length is 12 residues. Per the germline V gene, CDR1 is GTSNPN and CDR2 is SVGIG (reference sequence). DNA for the CDR3: TGTGCCTGGAGTGTACTGAGCTACGAGCAGTACTTC. It codes for CAWSVLSYEQYF.

This clone was counted only a few times. The V gene is TRBV28, the J gene TRBJ2-7; no clear D. From germline, CDR1 is MDHEN and CDR2 SYDVKM. This CDR3 has 15 amino acids. V gave up 6 bases and J gave up 4 bases, with 19 bases separating them. The CDR3 DNA sequence: TGTGCCAGCAGCGTCTGGAGTGCGGCCCAATACGAGCAGTACTTC. This gives the protein CASSVWSAAQYEQYF.

The J gene is TRBJ2-7, the V gene TRBV6-1, with 9 nucleotides matching TRBD2. Germline loops: CDR1 MNHNS, CDR2 SASEGT. The J segment lost 0 bases and the V segment lost 6 bases, leaving 0 bases of the junction unmatched. This CDR3 has 13 amino acids. The CDR3 DNA is TGTGCCAGCAGGACTAGCGGCTCCTACGAGCAGTACTTC. It yields the protein CASRTSGSYEQYF.

This chain uses TRBV10-3 with TRBJ2-7; 7 bases line up with TRBD1. Germline V CDR1 and CDR2: ENHRY, SYGVKD. The CDR3 length is 13 residues. V lost 8 bases and J lost 0; bases outside the gene matches: 4. The CDR3 DNA follows: TGTGCCATCTCTGGGGACAGCTCCTACGAGCAGTACTTC. Translating gives CAISGDSSYEQYF.

The V and J genes are TRBV7-2 and TRBJ1-2, with 7 bases aligning to TRBD1. J lost 8 bases, V lost 5 bases, and 14 bases had no gene match. The CDR3 has 15 amino acids. CDR1 is SGHTA and CDR2 is FQGNSA in the germline V gene. This CDR3 reads CASSEGKRGLGGYTF. CDR3 DNA sequence: TGTGCCAGCAGCGAAGGCAAAAGGGGGCTTGGGGGCTACACCTTC.